This T cell receptor beta chain was sequenced in a study of human T cells and chemical hapten exposure (dated by TCRdb to the early 2020s). Describing the broader study: For sensitization, 2% DPC in acetone was applied to a 2 cm by 2 cm area of upper inner arm skin. Blood samples were taken from patients before sensitization (week 0) and then at 2, 6 and about 24 weeks after DPC sensitization. The study tracked peripheral blood TCR repertoire changes in vivo during primary and secondary sensitization to the hapten diphenylcyclopropenone (DPC) in alopecia patients. The mostly female patient cohort included alopecia areata with under or over 50% scalp involvement, alopecia totalis and alopecia universalis. Weekly therapeutic DPC doses were additionally applied to the scalp of patients throughout the roughly 23-week study period. The libraries were sequenced as a pool, and the TCR yield per sample differed mostly because of small variations in library volumes within the pool. Patch testing was done on the upper back using Finn chambers containing 0.01% DPC, and results were scored after 6 days according to International Contact Dermatitis Research Group standards. About 28 alopecia patients gave blood for TCR sequencing at one to four time points (pre-sensitization, 2, 6 and 24 weeks). Here is what the overall study found, with its caveats: Alopecia, a presumed autoimmune disease, was present in all patients, so the immune response of the patients might differ from that of healthy individuals. Repeated subsampling changed both the strength of the expansion versus patch-test correlation and the threshold at which the correlation became significant. No change with DPC sensitization was found in the number of TCRs above 1 in 1000 frequency, and no evidence of global repertoire structure alterations was found. Compared with pre-sensitization or healthy control sets, expanded TCRs formed significantly more large CDR3 similarity clusters, which is consistent with antigen-driven responses. Patch test score correlated positively with the number of PT1 expanded TCRs, reaching significance at thresholds 8, 16 and 32 but not at 4.

Only a few counts were recorded for this clonotype. Its cognate antigen has yet to be identified. It has no much larger one-base neighbor in the sample; base qualities were not kept. From its cysteine to its phenylalanine, the CDR3 spans 15 amino acids. The read is trimmed to its CDR3 DNA, 45 bases read in frame from base 1. The germline ends are 13 bases apart after V is trimmed by 4 bases and J by 1 base. In the germline V gene (reference sequence), CDR1 corresponds to LGHDT and CDR2 to YNNKEL. The protocol used for the library was RACE. For sequencing, a NextSeq 500 was employed. During library preparation, unique molecular identifiers were attached to individual cDNA molecules so that TCRs could be counted quantitatively and reproducibly. For every blood RNA sample, sequencing covered both the TCR alpha and TCR beta chains. The paper's processing steps were these. A median of about 87,000 TCRs per sample was observed, with a range of about 20,000 to 750,000. The Decombinator software suite was used to annotate the V, J and CDR3 of the TCR reads. To make PS versus PT1 abundance plots, every sample was subsampled to the same number of TCRs (28,000). Expanded TCRs were defined as absent before sensitization and observed at least eight times at the 2-week time point. TCRdb ran its own pipeline on the public reads, namely fastp trimming at Q25 and MiXCR clone calling, and kept in-frame beta chains. All rows with the same CDR3 protein become a single entry with the most common DNA and genes. The V and J calls reflect TCRdb's pipeline rather than the authors' work. The sample table holds 70,000 to 100,000 distinct CDR3 sequences, of which over 6% were seen once. The leading ten clones occupy under 2% of the sample.

The time point label for this specimen denotes: patch test 1, 2 weeks after DPC sensitization. Sample treatment or condition, as interpreted from the label and publication: therapeutic diphenylcyclopropenone sensitization with weekly scalp DPC. Blood at each patch-test visit was drawn before the patch test was applied. Patients were considered eligible if aged 18 to 70, diagnosed with alopecia and deemed suitable for DPC therapy, and patients were excluded if pregnant. Total RNA was isolated from unfractionated whole blood collected in Tempus Blood RNA tubes. The starting material was whole blood, obtained in connection with sensitization to the hapten diphenylcyclopropenone (DPC). The source is a young woman with alopecia areata. Some clones in this sample may be carry-over from other donors' samples. The chain employs TRBV3-1 and TRBJ1-1; the D segment cannot be called with confidence. The CDR3 reads as follows: CASSREDRRNTEAFF. The bases are TGTGCCAGCAGCCGAGAAGACCGCAGGAACACTGAAGCTTTCTTT.